This T cell receptor (beta chain) was identified during a study of T cell changes during pregnancy in multiple sclerosis. The ends lost 5 bases at V and 4 bases at J; junction bases unmatched: 8. The CDR3 has 14 residues. Looked up from germline, CDR1 is SGHVS and CDR2 is FQNEAQ. TCRdb keeps only in-frame clones here, not all; method: immunoSEQ multiplex PCR. This repertoire shows approximately 80,000 clones, 94% found once; its top ten account for 2% to 3%. The rearrangement uses TRBV7-8 and TRBJ2-7, with 7 bases matching TRBD2. Sequenced material: peripheral blood, taken in the third trimester of pregnancy. The receptor's source is a female donor with multiple sclerosis, enrolled in a pregnancy study. The CDR3 spells CASSPPNSGYEQYF. In DNA, the CDR3 is TGTGCCAGCAGCCCACCTAATAGCGGGTACGAGCAGTACTTC.